This TCR beta chain was recorded in a study of T cell responses to AZD1222 COVID-19 vaccine (TCRdb year 2021). For the wider study: AZD1222 recipients with second doses at about 4 weeks or about 12 weeks were pooled, because spike-specific TCR depth and breadth did not differ between schedules. A total of approximately 240 trial participants underwent TCR sequencing, of whom some 200 had received two doses of AZD1222 and around 25 had received two doses of the MenACWY control vaccine. Trial participants were enrolled into age subgroups of 18-55, 56-69 and 70-plus years, which contained around 150, 29 and 61 TCR-sequenced participants, respectively.

The CDR3 regions of human TCRbeta chains were analyzed by immunosequencing. The authors' pipeline ran thus. Repertoire TCRs were matched against a reference library of SARS-CoV-2-specific TCRs generated with the MIRA antigen-specificity platform. Breadth meant the fraction of unique TCRs that were SARS-CoV-2-associated, whereas depth meant the fraction of total T cells that were SARS-CoV-2-associated. Each spike-specific TCR was assigned to its reactive spike region and to a CD4 or CD8 class using the MIRA data. Log10-transformed breadth and depth values were compared by one-way ANOVA with Sidak's multiple comparisons tests. Not all clones reach the TCRdb copy of this immuneACCESS table, which keeps in-frame sequences only. Checked studies attribute under half of the gap to unresolved V genes and leave the rest unexplained. Clone size and V and J calls were adopted from that table, with D and trimming inferred from the DNA. The sample table lists about 130,000 clones, 93% of them with a count of one. About 3.1% of the sample goes to the ten largest clones.

The CDR3, cysteine through phenylalanine, is 16 amino acids long. This entry keeps only the CDR3 DNA: 48 bases, framed from base 1. Trimmed from V: 0 bases; trimmed from J: 4 bases; junction bases lacking a gene match: 7. CDR1 and CDR2 are drawn from the germline V gene: LGHNA, YNFKEQ. Comments on this clone: Its antigen specificity is not known. No clone much larger than this one lies a single base away; base qualities are absent.

What this sample's time point label stands for: baseline before first vaccination. Vaccinee samples were obtained from the UK trials COV001 and COV002, which included a single-blind randomized controlled phase 2/3 trial of AZD1222 (ChAdOx1 nCoV-19) in healthy adults. For TCRbeta chain sequencing, PBMC samples were collected from trial participants at day 0 and at day 28 after the second dose. Results and caveats for the whole study, not just this receptor: The 56-69-year group was small, and its depth increase did not reach significance, likely because of low power. Epitopes outside the regions mutated in the B.1.351 and B.1.1.7 variants were reportedly recognized by nearly half of the unique spike-specific TCRs. Conclusions about previously exposed vaccinees are limited because only five to seven AZD1222 recipients were SARS-CoV-2 seropositive at baseline. No day 14 peak-response samples were available, so repertoires were characterized only after the peak T cell response. After two AZD1222 doses, spike-specific TCR breadth and depth were significantly higher than at day 0 and than in MenACWY recipients. Vaccine-associated CD4 TCRs spanned the whole spike protein, with dominant responses in regions 160-218 and 743-854. Participants were mostly white British, with more females than males. The authors suggested clonal diversity may have been underestimated.

Recombination joined TRBV4-2 with TRBJ1-2; the central 8 bases match TRBD1. The material was peripheral blood, obtained on day 0 of AZD1222 vaccination. The sequence was obtained from an adult in good health. The bases read TGTGCCAGCAGCCAAGATGTAGGACAGGGCGGCTATGGCTACACCTTC. It translates as CASSQDVGQGGYGYTF.